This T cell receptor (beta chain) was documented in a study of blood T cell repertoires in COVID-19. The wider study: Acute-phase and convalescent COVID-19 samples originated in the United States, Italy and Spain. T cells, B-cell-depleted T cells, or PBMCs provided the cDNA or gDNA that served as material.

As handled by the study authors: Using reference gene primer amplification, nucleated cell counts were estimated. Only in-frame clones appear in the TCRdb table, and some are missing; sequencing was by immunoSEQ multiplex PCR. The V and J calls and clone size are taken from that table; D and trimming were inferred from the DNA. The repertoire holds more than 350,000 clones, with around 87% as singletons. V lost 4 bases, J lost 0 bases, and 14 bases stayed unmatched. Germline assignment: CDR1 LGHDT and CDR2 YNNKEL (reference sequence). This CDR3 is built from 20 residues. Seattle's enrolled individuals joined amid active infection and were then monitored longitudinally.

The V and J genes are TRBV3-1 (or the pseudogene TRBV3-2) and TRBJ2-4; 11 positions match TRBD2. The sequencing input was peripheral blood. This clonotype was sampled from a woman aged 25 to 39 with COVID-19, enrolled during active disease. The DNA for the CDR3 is TGTGCCAGCAGCCCCGTGGGGCTAGCGGGGGGACCGACAGCCAAAAACATTCAGTACTTC. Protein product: CASSPVGLAGGPTAKNIQYF.